These 23 T cell receptor beta chains originate from one sample sequenced in a study of graft-versus-host responses after intestinal transplantation. Assay used: immunoSEQ multiplex PCR; TCRdb lists only in-frame clones, some missing. This sample carries under 7,500 clones, around 26% of them seen once, and the ten largest clones take approximately 5%. The sample was alloreactive CD4+ T cells from a mixed lymphocyte reaction culture, taken before intestinal transplant. As to subset: CFSE-low proliferating T cells sorted from roughly 6-day pre-transplant mixed lymphocyte reaction (GvH or HvG direction). The receptors derive from a human patient who received an intestinal transplant.

The CDR3 region has the DNA TGTGCCAGTAGTATCTATGGGGAAATAATTAATAGCCAGCCCCAGCATTTT. This sequence encodes CASSIYGEIINSQPQHF. The V gene is TRBV19, the J gene TRBJ1-5, with no clear D. The CDR3 covers 17 residues. Trimming shortened V by 3 bases and J by 7 bases, and 22 bases separated the two germline ends. Germline values: CDR1 LNHDA, CDR2 SQIVND (reference sequence).

This clone was detected only a few times. This chain uses TRBV28 with TRBJ2-1; no definite D call. This CDR3 is built from 12 residues. Per the germline V gene, CDR1 is MDHEN and CDR2 is SYDVKM. V dropped 6 bases and J dropped 12 bases, with 15 bases sitting between them. CDR3 bases: TGTGCCAGCAGCTCCCCCGTGTACGGGCAGTTCTTC. This encodes CASSSPVYGQFF.

The CDR3 region has the DNA TGTGCCAGCAGCTTAGCTAGCTCCTACGAGCAGTACTTC. This sequence encodes CASSLASSYEQYF. The chain uses TRBV7-2 and TRBJ2-7; D not certain. In germline, CDR1 is SGHTA, CDR2 FQGNSA. The CDR3 totals 13 residues. V lost 0 bases, J lost 0 bases, and 3 bases lay in between.

This clone was seen a handful of times. The chain joins TRBV10-1 to TRBJ2-2, with D uncertain. Trimming took off 3 bases at V and 2 bases at J, with 1 base between the two ends. The CDR3 totals 12 residues. In germline, CDR1 is WNHNN, CDR2 SYGVQD (reference sequence). Here the CDR3 DNA reads TGCGCCAGCAGTGAAAACACCGGGGAGCTGTTTTTT. Protein sequence: CASSENTGELFF.

By share, this clone ranks as medium-sized. The rearrangement joins TRBV6-6 to TRBJ2-7; perhaps TRBD1 as D (5 bases). Trimming stripped 0 bases from V and 0 bases from J, with 12 bases between. In germline, CDR1 is MNHNY, CDR2 SVGAGI (reference sequence). CDR3 length: 16 amino acids. The CDR3 DNA follows: TGTGCCAGCAGTTACTCCGGACAATTGCACTCCTACGAGCAGTACTTC. It codes for CASSYSGQLHSYEQYF.

This clone turned up a few times. The J gene is TRBJ2-7, the V gene TRBV10-3; maybe TRBD1 (5 bases). Germline V gene sequence: CDR1 ENHRY, CDR2 SYGVKD. The CDR3 consists of 13 residues. The V and J ends lost 6 bases and 1 base respectively, with 10 bases between them. CDR3 in DNA: TGTGCCATCAGACAGGTTCAGTCCTACGAGCAGTACTTC. Translation: CAIRQVQSYEQYF.

This clone was seen a few times. The J gene is TRBJ2-7, the V gene TRBV6-6; 7 bases are shared with TRBD2. From germline, CDR1 is MNHNY and CDR2 SVGAGI (reference sequence). The CDR3 runs 13 residues. Unmatched junction bases numbered 7, after V lost 6 bases and J lost 5 bases. As DNA, the CDR3 is TGTGCCAGCAGGTATGGACTAGAAAACGAGCAGTACTTC. Amino acids: CASRYGLENEQYF.

The gene calls are TRBV19 and TRBJ2-2; no clear D. Germline V lookup: CDR1 LNHDA, CDR2 SQIVND (reference sequence). V lost 6 bases and J 2 bases, leaving 10 bases between the germline ends. CDR3 length: 14 residues. The CDR3 bases are TGTGCCAGTAGAAGGTTAGGAAACACCGGGGAGCTGTTTTTT. Its protein is CASRRLGNTGELFF.

This clone turned up a few times. The chain links TRBV29-1 to TRBJ2-7; D possibly matches TRBD1 or TRBD2 (5 bases each). Looked up from germline, CDR1 is SQVTM and CDR2 is ANQGSEA. V shed 6 bases and J shed 5 bases, with 17 bases lying between them. The CDR3 sequence is 13 residues long. Here the CDR3 DNA reads TGCAGCGTGGGGGAGTCGATATCCCACGAGCAGTACTTC. It specifies CSVGESISHEQYF.

This clone came up a few times. This rearrangement joins TRBV7-2 to TRBJ1-1; perhaps TRBD1 as D (5 bases). V was clipped by 5 bases and J by 8 bases, with 18 bases between them. Germline CDR1 is SGHTA and CDR2 is FQGNSA. The CDR3 consists of 14 residues. CDR3 bases: TGTGCCAGCAGCCCCACCCGGGACGGACCAGAAGCTTTCTTT. Translating it yields CASSPTRDGPEAFF.

The chain recombines TRBV5-1 with TRBJ1-2; tentative D call: TRBD1 (5 bases). Germline lookup yields CDR1 SGHRS and CDR2 YFSETQ. Trimming cost V 5 bases and J 0 bases, with 11 bases left between them. The CDR3 contains 14 residues. CDR3 loop: CASSSQGANYGYTF. The DNA of the CDR3 is TGCGCCAGCAGTTCGCAGGGAGCTAACTATGGCTACACCTTC.

By its share, this clone is medium-sized. This chain uses TRBV7-9 with TRBJ1-1; D unclear. CDR1 and CDR2 (germline): SEHNR, FQNEAQ (reference sequence). The CDR3 consists of 9 residues. Deletions cut 4 bases from V and 13 bases from J, with 7 bases between. The CDR3 DNA follows: TGTGCCAGCAGCTCCCCCGATTTCTTT. Its translation is CASSSPDFF.

This clone has only a few counts. CDR3 sequence: CASSEASPQSRQYF. In DNA form, the CDR3 reads TGTGCCAGCAGTGAAGCTAGTCCCCAGTCCAGGCAGTACTTC. The chain has TRBV7-9 and TRBJ2-7; no definite D call. This CDR3 spans 14 amino acids. V was clipped by 6 bases and J by 9 bases, with 21 bases between them. Germline-derived CDR1 and CDR2 are SEHNR and FQNEAQ (reference sequence).

V gene TRBV30 combines with J gene TRBJ2-3, with TRBD2 as a possible D gene (5 bases). CDR1 is GTSNPN and CDR2 is SVGIG in the germline V gene (reference sequence). V lost 5 bases and J 1 base, leaving 7 bases between the germline ends. CDR3 size: 12 residues. The CDR3 is CAWGRGTDTQYF. In nucleotides, the CDR3 is TGTGCCTGGGGGCGGGGCACAGATACGCAGTATTTT.

Relative to its sample, this clone is medium-sized. V is TRBV2 and J is TRBJ2-7, with a tentative D call TRBD1 (6 bases). The germline V gene encodes CDR1 SNHLY and CDR2 FYNNEI. Trimming took off 8 bases at V and 7 bases at J, with 18 bases between the two ends. The CDR3 extends over 13 amino acids. The CDR3 DNA reads TGTGCCAGCGATTTAACAGGGTCGAATGAGCAGTACTTC. This gives the protein CASDLTGSNEQYF.

V and J are TRBV6-6 and TRBJ2-7; D tentatively fits TRBD1 or TRBD2 (5 bases each). Trimming removed 7 bases from V and 0 bases from J, with 13 bases in between. The CDR3 runs to 14 residues. CDR1 and CDR2 (germline): MNHNY, SVGAGI (reference sequence). CDR3 DNA sequence: TGTGCCAGCATGACCCCCGGGACCTCCTACGAGCAGTACTTC. Protein: CASMTPGTSYEQYF.

This clone was detected a few times. The chain recombines TRBV6-6 with TRBJ2-7; tentatively, D is TRBD1 (6 bases). The V gene lost 10 bases and the J gene lost 2 bases, with 15 bases spanning the gap. The CDR3 is made up of 13 amino acids. The germline V gene has CDR1 MNHNY and CDR2 SVGAGI (reference sequence). CDR3 protein: CATLGHPTYEQYF. In nucleotides, the CDR3 is TGTGCCACCCTGGGACACCCTACCTACGAGCAGTACTTC.

In this sample, this clone turned up a few times. This chain links TRBV11-2 with TRBJ1-2, with D perhaps TRBD1 (6 bases). The germline V gene has CDR1 SGHAT and CDR2 FQNNGV. This CDR3 has 14 residues. V was cut by 2 bases and J by 8 bases, with 15 bases left in between. The CDR3, as DNA: TGTGCCAGCAGCTTACCTACAGGGAATAGCGGCTACACCTTC. Its protein product is CASSLPTGNSGYTF.

A few counts support this clone. V and J are TRBV6-1 and TRBJ2-6; D might be TRBD2 (5 bases). Deletions cut 8 bases from V and 2 bases from J, with 10 bases between. Germline V gene data show CDR1 as MNHNS and CDR2 as SASEGT. There are 14 residues in the CDR3. CDR3 coding DNA: TGTGCCAGCTCATCCGGGGCTGGGGCCAACGTCCTGACTTTC. Protein sequence: CASSSGAGANVLTF.

This clone has a handful of counts. J is TRBJ1-2 and V is TRBV11-2; D is perhaps TRBD1 (5 bases). V lost 5 bases to trimming and J lost 3 bases, with 13 bases between them. The CDR3 is 14 residues long. Germline V gives CDR1 SGHAT, CDR2 FQNNGV. The CDR3 loop reads CASSRRDGDYGYTF. As DNA, the CDR3 is TGTGCCAGCAGCCGCCGGGACGGAGACTATGGCTACACCTTC.

The chain carries TRBV5-1 and TRBJ2-7; D call uncertain. The germline V and J ends were trimmed by 3 bases and 6 bases, with 19 bases remaining between them. Germline V gene lookup returns CDR1 SGHRS and CDR2 YFSETQ. This CDR3 is built from 15 residues. CDR3 DNA sequence: TGCGCCAGCAGCTCAGAAGGGTCCCTCCGTCGCGAGCAGTACTTC. Translating gives CASSSEGSLRREQYF.

The sample holds one count of this clone. The gene calls are TRBV6-5 and TRBJ1-5; tentative D call: TRBD1 (5 bases). Per the germline V gene, CDR1 is MNHEY and CDR2 is SVGAGI. The CDR3 is made up of 15 amino acids. The ends were cut back, 5 bases at V and 2 bases at J, with 13 bases in the middle. The CDR3 sequence: CASSAGFWGNQPQHF. In DNA, the CDR3 is TGTGCCAGCAGTGCAGGGTTCTGGGGCAATCAGCCCCAGCATTTT.

On this clone: Distinct nucleotide sequences in the sample also encode this CDR3. The rearrangement joins TRBV5-5 to TRBJ1-3, with D maybe TRBD1 (5 bases). The CDR3 totals 16 residues. Between the trimmed V and J ends, which lost 1 base and 1 base, there was a span of 12 bases. CDR1 and CDR2 from the germline V gene are SGHKS and YYEKEE (reference sequence). The CDR3 bases are TGTGCCAGCAGCTTGAGGGGCTCTAGGTCTGGAAACACCATATATTTT. Its translation is CASSLRGSRSGNTIYF.